This T cell receptor beta chain comes out of a study of shared T cell receptors in the human thymus. V dropped 3 bases and J dropped 3; count of bases not matched to a gene: 17. This CDR3 region has 18 residues. The germline CDR1 and CDR2 sequences are SGHDT and YYEEEE. Profiled with immunoSEQ multiplex PCR; TCRdb holds only in-frame clones, not every one. The data contain 600,000 or so clones, 87% of them singletons. In addition, the sample was reused for a study of human thymus T cells. From that paper: The sample donors, healthy Finnish infants, were having corrective surgery for congenital heart defects. Thymic tissue was derived from resections collected during corrective heart surgery. Blood and thymic repertoires both appeared biased in V and J gene usage. Highly overlapping thymic repertoires in unrelated individuals were reported by related research.

The sample taken for sequencing was thymocytes. The clonotype was recovered from a boy younger than two with a congenital heart defect. The V gene is TRBV5-6, the J gene TRBJ2-7, with 8 bases matching TRBD2. CDR3 sequence: CASSYRRSPGLGVYEQYF. The CDR3 DNA reads TGTGCCAGCAGCTATCGCCGGTCCCCGGGACTAGGGGTCTACGAGCAGTACTTC.